Presented here are 21 T cell receptor beta chains from one specimen sequenced in a study of OX40 agonist ivuxolimab in advanced cancers. The data were produced by immunoSEQ multiplex PCR, yet TCRdb's version contains in-frame clones alone and is incomplete. The profile shows under 80,000 clones, roughly 85% of them singletons. The sample here was CD4+ or CD8+ T cells sorted from blood, taken in a trial of the OX40 agonist ivuxolimab. The receptor source for this set is an adult with an advanced solid tumor such as melanoma, head and neck, liver or kidney cancer.

The J gene is TRBJ2-3, the V gene TRBV5-5; the D is unclear. V was cut by 1 base and J by 2 bases, with 8 bases left in between. The CDR3 length is 14 residues. Germline loops: CDR1 SGHKS, CDR2 YYEKEE (reference sequence). The CDR3 bases are TGTGCCAGCAGCTTGCTGGGTCACACAGATACGCAGTATTTT. Translated: CASSLLGHTDTQYF. Filled out from reference TRBV5-5 and TRBJ2-3, the complete variable domain reads DAGVTQSPTHLIKTRGQQVTLRCSPISGHKSVSWYQQVLGQGPQFIFQYYEKEERGRGNFPDRFSARQFPNYSSELNVNALLLGDSALYLCASSLLGHTDTQYFGPGTRLTVL.

V usage is TRBV7-8 and J usage is TRBJ2-7; the D gene is possibly TRBD2 (6 bases). Trimming left V 5 bases short and J 4 bases short, with 15 bases between. CDR1 is SGHVS, CDR2 FQNEAQ, per germline. This CDR3 region has 14 residues. CDR3 nucleotide sequence: TGTGCCAGCAGCCCCCCCTTCGGGGGTTACGAGCAGTACTTC. It is translated as CASSPPFGGYEQYF.

The chain uses TRBV28 and TRBJ2-7; 10 bases fit TRBD1. This CDR3 contains 15 residues. Germline V lookup: CDR1 MDHEN, CDR2 SYDVKM. The V segment lost 2 bases and the J segment 1 base; nucleotides outside the gene matches: 2. The CDR3 region has the DNA TGTGCCAGCAGTTTAGGGGACAGGGGTTCCTACGAGCAGTACTTC. It encodes CASSLGDRGSYEQYF.

The CDR3 sequence is CASSPRQGEDQPQHF. CDR3 nucleotides: TGTGCCAGCTCACCCCGACAGGGGGAAGATCAGCCCCAGCATTTT. The J gene is TRBJ1-5, the V gene TRBV18; TRBD1 agrees at 9 bases. This CDR3 is 15 amino acids long. Per germline, CDR1 KGHSH and CDR2 LQKENI. V gave up 3 bases and J gave up 5 bases; unmatched junction bases: 5.

The CDR3, as DNA: TGCGCCAGCAGCCAAGACGGCGCCCTGCCTAATGGAAATGAGCAGTTCTTC. Translated: CASSQDGALPNGNEQFF. The rearrangement uses TRBV4-1 and TRBJ2-1; D unresolved. The length of the CDR3 is 17 residues. The germline CDR1 and CDR2 sequences are MGHRA and YSYEKL. Between the trimmed V and J ends, which lost 0 bases and 7 bases, there was a span of 19 bases.

This clone has a single count. The gene calls are TRBV28 and TRBJ2-7; D perhaps matches TRBD2 (6 bases). V shed 8 bases and J shed 0 bases, with 17 bases lying between them. Germline V lookup: CDR1 MDHEN, CDR2 SYDVKM. The CDR3 sequence is 15 residues long. The CDR3 loop is CASRPGGGSSYEQYF. CDR3 DNA: TGTGCCAGCCGCCCCGGGGGTGGGAGCTCCTACGAGCAGTACTTC.

This clone appeared many times. The chain employs TRBV5-8 and TRBJ1-2, with no clear D. The CDR3 is 10 residues long. V was pared by 1 base and J by 14 bases, with 9 bases between. Germline assignment: CDR1 SGHTS and CDR2 YDEGEE. DNA of the CDR3: TGTGCCAGCAGCTTGTACGGGCAAACCTTC. Its translation is CASSLYGQTF.

The chain recombines TRBV2 with TRBJ2-1, with 9 positions matching TRBD1. Unmatched junction bases numbered 7, after V lost 6 bases and J lost 4 bases. The CDR3 spans 15 residues. Germline-derived CDR1 and CDR2 are SNHLY and FYNNEI. The CDR3 loop reads CASSPGQGSYNEQFF. The CDR3, as DNA: TGTGCCAGCAGCCCGGGACAGGGAAGTTACAATGAGCAGTTCTTC.

This sequence joins TRBV7-6 and TRBJ2-4; D is ambiguous. V was cut by 6 bases and J by 5 bases, with 14 bases left in between. There are 14 residues in the CDR3. CDR1 is SGHVS and CDR2 is FNYEAQ in the germline V gene. CDR3 sequence: CASSLSVVENIQYF. As DNA, the CDR3 is TGTGCCAGCAGTCTCTCGGTAGTAGAAAACATTCAGTACTTC. Supplemented by reference TRBV7-6 and TRBJ2-4, the full variable domain reads GAGVSQSPRYKVTKRGQDVALRCDPISGHVSLYWYRQALGQGPEFLTYFNYEAQQDKSGLPNDRFSAERPEGSISTLTIQRTEQRDSAMYRCASSLSVVENIQYFGAGTRLSVL.

This chain joins TRBV5-4 and TRBJ2-1; TRBD2 might be the D (6 bases). The length of the CDR3 is 17 residues. V gave up 1 base and J gave up 0 bases, with 14 bases separating them. CDR1 is SGHNT, CDR2 YYREEE, per germline (reference sequence). CDR3 in DNA: TGTGCCAGCAGCTTGACCCTTAGCGGAAGCTCCTACAATGAGCAGTTCTTC. Amino acids: CASSLTLSGSSYNEQFF.

The sample holds one count of this clone. The chain joins TRBV14 to TRBJ2-5, with 7 bases that match TRBD2. This CDR3 contains 17 residues. Trimming took 0 bases from V and 1 from J; bases not matched to a gene: 8. Germline V lookup: CDR1 SGHDN, CDR2 FVKESK. The CDR3 DNA reads as TGTGCCAGCAGCCAAGATCGGGGTGCGGGAGTCCAAGAGACCCAGTACTTC. Translated: CASSQDRGAGVQETQYF. Full variable domain (rest looked up from reference TRBV14 and TRBJ2-5): EAGVTQFPSHSVIEKGQTVTLRCDPISGHDNLYWYRRVMGKEIKFLLHFVKESKQDESGMPNNRFLAERTGGTYSTLKVQPAELEDSGVYFCASSQDRGAGVQETQYFGPGTRLLVL.

CDR3 DNA sequence: TGTGCCAGCAGCCCCAGGGGGGGCAATGAGCAGTTCTTC. Its translation: CASSPRGGNEQFF. V gene TRBV11-2 combines with J gene TRBJ2-1; D possibly uses TRBD1 or TRBD2 (7 bases each). Between the trimmed V and J ends, which lost 5 bases and 6 bases, there was a span of 11 bases. CDR1 is SGHAT, CDR2 FQNNGV, per germline. CDR3 length equals 13 residues. The variable domain in full, with the rest retrieved from reference TRBV11-2 and TRBJ2-1, is EAGVAQSPRYKIIEKRQSVAFWCNPISGHATLYWYQQILGQGPKLLIQFQNNGVVDDSQLPKDRFSAERLKGVDSTLKIQPAKLEDSAVYLCASSPRGGNEQFFGPGTRLTVL.

V gene TRBV9 combines with J gene TRBJ1-3; no firm D call. Trimming left V 0 bases short and J 4 bases short, with 8 bases between. CDR3 size: 14 residues. The germline V gene encodes CDR1 SGDLS and CDR2 YYNGEE. This chain's CDR3 is CASSVDPPGNTIYF. The CDR3 nucleotides read TGTGCCAGCAGCGTAGACCCTCCCGGAAACACCATATATTTT.

The J gene is TRBJ2-7, the V gene TRBV25-1; D ambiguous. CDR1 is MGHDK, CDR2 SYGVNS, per germline. With 5 bases removed from V and 1 base from J, the gap between germline ends came to 6 bases. The CDR3 covers 12 residues. The CDR3 DNA reads as TGTGCCAGCAGTCTGGGGTCCTACGAGCAGTACTTC. It translates to CASSLGSYEQYF.

The rearrangement uses TRBV29-1 and TRBJ2-2; maybe TRBD2 (6 bases). Trimming took off 6 bases at V and 2 bases at J, with 10 bases between the two ends. The CDR3 loop spans 13 amino acids. CDR1 and CDR2 from the germline V gene are SQVTM and ANQGSEA. The DNA of the CDR3 is TGCAGCGTCCAGCGGGCCAACACCGGGGAGCTGTTTTTT. It specifies CSVQRANTGELFF.

The J gene is TRBJ2-5, the V gene TRBV29-1; the D is unclear. The germline gives CDR1 SQVTM, CDR2 ANQGSEA. This CDR3 contains 12 residues. The germline V and J ends were trimmed by 4 bases and 0 bases, with 6 bases remaining between them. The DNA for the CDR3 is TGCAGCGTTGCCCATTACCAAGAGACCCAGTACTTC. This codes for CSVAHYQETQYF. The complete variable domain, with remaining parts taken from reference TRBV29-1 and TRBJ2-5, reads SAVISQKPSRDICQRGTSLTIQCQVDSQVTMMFWYRQQPGQSLTLIATANQGSEATYESGFVIDKFPISRPNLTFSTLTVSNMSPEDSSIYLCSVAHYQETQYFGPGTRLLVL.

V gene TRBV4-2 combines with J gene TRBJ1-4, with TRBD1 identical over 9 bases. The CDR3 length is 15 residues. The germline gives CDR1 LGHNA, CDR2 YNFKEQ. The trim removed 0 bases at V and 9 bases at J, leaving 5 bases unmatched. DNA of the CDR3: TGTGCCAGCAGCCAAGATTGGGGGACAGGGCAAAAACTGTTTTTT. Translated, it gives CASSQDWGTGQKLFF.

The chain combines TRBV6-5 with TRBJ1-1, with 8 positions matching TRBD1. The V and J ends lost 8 bases and 7 bases, in that order; junction bases with no gene match: 3. The CDR3 consists of 11 residues. Germline CDR1 MNHEY, CDR2 SVGAGI. The CDR3 here is CASRGQVEAFF. The DNA of the CDR3 is TGTGCCAGCCGGGGACAGGTTGAAGCTTTCTTT.

The rearrangement links TRBV5-1 to TRBJ2-4; D remains unclear. Per the germline V gene, CDR1 is SGHRS and CDR2 is YFSETQ. Trimming cost V 0 bases and J 4 bases, with 8 bases left between them. The CDR3 spans 14 residues. The CDR3 coding sequence is TGCGCCAGCAGCTTGGTAGCCGAGAAAAACATTCAGTACTTC. It codes for CASSLVAEKNIQYF.

V is TRBV5-1 and J is TRBJ2-5, with 9 bases lining up with TRBD1. Germline lookup yields CDR1 SGHRS and CDR2 YFSETQ. The CDR3 is 18 amino acids. V lost 4 bases to trimming and J lost 4 bases; unmatched junction nucleotides: 17. CDR3 protein: CASSQRKGQGFPRETQYF. As DNA, the CDR3 is TGCGCCAGCAGCCAACGAAAGGGACAGGGCTTTCCTCGAGAGACCCAGTACTTC.

V and J are TRBV18 and TRBJ2-7, with a weak D call TRBD1 (6 bases). Germline CDR1 reads KGHSH; CDR2 reads LQKENI. The V and J ends lost 2 bases and 2 bases respectively, with 25 bases between them. This CDR3 comprises 19 residues. The CDR3 sequence is CASSPKNAYTVTGAYEQYF. The DNA of the CDR3 is TGTGCCAGCTCACCAAAAAATGCATACACCGTGACAGGCGCCTACGAGCAGTACTTC.